The clone carrying this T cell receptor (beta chain) was picked up many times. In germline, CDR1 is SGHRS, CDR2 YFSETQ. This CDR3 has 15 amino acids. V lost 2 bases, J lost 0 bases, and 0 bases stayed unmatched. TCRbeta library preparation incorporated unique molecular identifiers. MiXCR, applied by TCRdb to the PCR reads, yields one record per CDR3 protein. Of some 340,000 distinct CDR3 sequences in the sample, 10% to 13% were seen once. The sample is drawn from a study of T-cell reconstitution after alpha-beta-depleted transplantation in children. The chain links TRBV5-1 to TRBJ2-2; 8 bases agree with TRBD2. This TCR came from a human donor who donated a stem cell graft to a child with acute lymphoblastic leukemia. The material was PBMCs from the stem cell graft donor, obtained from the stem cell graft. CDR3 protein: CASSLAGANTGELFF. As DNA, the CDR3 is TGCGCCAGCAGCTTAGCGGGAGCGAACACCGGGGAGCTGTTTTTT.